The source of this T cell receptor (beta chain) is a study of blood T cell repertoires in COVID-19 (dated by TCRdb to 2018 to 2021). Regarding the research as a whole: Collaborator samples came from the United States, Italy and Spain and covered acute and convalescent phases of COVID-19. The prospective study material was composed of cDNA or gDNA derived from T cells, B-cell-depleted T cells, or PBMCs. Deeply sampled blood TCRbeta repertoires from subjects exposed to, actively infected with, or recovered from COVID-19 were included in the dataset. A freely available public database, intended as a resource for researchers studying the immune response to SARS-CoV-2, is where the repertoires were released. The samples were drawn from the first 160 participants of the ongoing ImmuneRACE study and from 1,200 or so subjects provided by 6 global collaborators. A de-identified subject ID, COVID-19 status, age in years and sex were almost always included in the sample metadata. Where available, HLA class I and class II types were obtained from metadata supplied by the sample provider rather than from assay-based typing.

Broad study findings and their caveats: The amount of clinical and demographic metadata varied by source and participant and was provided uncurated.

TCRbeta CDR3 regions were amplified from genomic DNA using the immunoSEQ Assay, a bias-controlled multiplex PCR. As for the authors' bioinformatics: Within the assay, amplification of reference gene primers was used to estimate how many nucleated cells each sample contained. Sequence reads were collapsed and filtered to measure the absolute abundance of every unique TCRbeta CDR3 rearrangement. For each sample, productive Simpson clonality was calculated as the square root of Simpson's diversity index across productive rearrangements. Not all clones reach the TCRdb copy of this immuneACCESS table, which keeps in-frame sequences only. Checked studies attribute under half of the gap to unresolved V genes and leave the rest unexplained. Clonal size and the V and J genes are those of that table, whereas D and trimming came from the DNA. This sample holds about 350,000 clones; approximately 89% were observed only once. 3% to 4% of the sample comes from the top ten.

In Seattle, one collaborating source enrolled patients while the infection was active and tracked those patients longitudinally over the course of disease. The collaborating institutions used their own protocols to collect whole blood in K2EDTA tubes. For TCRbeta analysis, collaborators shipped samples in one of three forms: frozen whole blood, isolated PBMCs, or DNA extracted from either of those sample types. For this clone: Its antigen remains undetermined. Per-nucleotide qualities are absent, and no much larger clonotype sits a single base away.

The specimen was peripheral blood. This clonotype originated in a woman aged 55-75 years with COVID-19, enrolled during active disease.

The DNA is as follows: TGTGCCAGCAGTGAAAGGGGCCACGCCCATGGCTACACCTTC. It encodes CASSERGHAHGYTF. The rearranged chain carries TRBV2 and TRBJ1-2; the D region possibly corresponds to TRBD1 (5 bases align). CDR1 and CDR2 are drawn from the germline V gene: SNHLY, FYNNEI. V is cut by 2 bases and J by 6 bases, and the space between the germline ends is 13 bases. Reading from cysteine to phenylalanine, the CDR3 counts 14 amino acids. The CDR3 DNA has 42 bases and is translated from base 1.